Here is one T cell receptor beta chain with its context. As yet, its antigen is unknown. The sample belongs to a study of T cell clones after liver transplantation. About the study: In this trial, immunosuppression withdrawal was attempted within 2 years of liver transplant.

General study results and limits: In two subjects, few donor cells limited the measurable donor-reactive repertoire.

The method was immunoSEQ multiplex PCR; TCRdb's version includes in-frame clones alone and lacks a portion of them. Seen here are 95,000 to 110,000 clones, more than 75% observed once, and the top ten hold 0.99%. Germline CDR1 MNHEY, CDR2 SMNVEV (reference sequence). The CDR3 runs to 11 residues. V dropped 4 bases and J dropped 2 bases, with 3 bases sitting between them. The rearrangement uses TRBV27 and TRBJ2-7; D call uncertain. The sample here was CD4+ T cells from blood, taken before liver transplant. This TCR derives from a human donor who received a liver transplant. CDR3 coding DNA: TGTGCCAGCAGTTCTACCTACGAGCAGTACTTC. Translation: CASSSTYEQYF.